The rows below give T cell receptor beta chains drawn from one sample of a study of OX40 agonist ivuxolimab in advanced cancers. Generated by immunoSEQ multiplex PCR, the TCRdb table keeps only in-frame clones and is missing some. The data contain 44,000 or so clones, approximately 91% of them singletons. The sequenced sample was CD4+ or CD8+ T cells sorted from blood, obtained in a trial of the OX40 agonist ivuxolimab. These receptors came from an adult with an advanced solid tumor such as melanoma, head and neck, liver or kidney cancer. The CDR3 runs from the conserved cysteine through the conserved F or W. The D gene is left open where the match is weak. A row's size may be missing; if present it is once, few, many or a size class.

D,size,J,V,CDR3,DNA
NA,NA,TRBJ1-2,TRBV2,CASKRDRGYTF,TGTGCCAGCAAGCGGGACCGTGGCTACACCTTC
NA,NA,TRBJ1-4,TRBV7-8,CASSLGAGGPNEKLFF,TGTGCCAGCAGCTTAGGGGCCGGGGGGCCTAATGAAAAACTGTTTTTT
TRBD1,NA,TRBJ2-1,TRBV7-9,CASSPGTGPYNEQFF,TGTGCCAGCAGTCCGGGGACAGGACCTTACAATGAGCAGTTCTTC
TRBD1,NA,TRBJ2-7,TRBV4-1,CASSQDTGADYEQYF,TGCGCCAGCAGCCAAGACACAGGGGCGGACTACGAGCAGTACTTC
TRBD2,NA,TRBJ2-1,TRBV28,CASRVLASRNEQFF,TGTGCCAGCAGGGTACTAGCGTCCCGCAATGAGCAGTTCTTC
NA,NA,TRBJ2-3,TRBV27,CASSKPGLSDTQYF,TGTGCCAGCAGCAAACCGGGACTTTCAGATACGCAGTATTTT
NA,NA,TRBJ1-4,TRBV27,CASSPLWRADEKLFF,TGTGCCAGCAGTCCCCTCTGGAGGGCGGACGAAAAACTGTTTTTT
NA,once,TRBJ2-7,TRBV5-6,CASSLRTRGEQYF,TGTGCCAGCAGCCTCCGGACAAGAGGCGAGCAGTACTTC
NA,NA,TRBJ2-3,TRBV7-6,CASSLVIGADTQYF,TGTGCCAGCAGCTTAGTTATAGGGGCAGATACGCAGTATTTT
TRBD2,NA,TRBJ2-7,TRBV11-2,CASAGVRTKLYEQYF,TGTGCCAGCGCGGGGGTCCGGACAAAGCTCTACGAGCAGTACTTC
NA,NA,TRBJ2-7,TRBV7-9,CASSLADTYEQYF,TGTGCCAGCAGCTTAGCCGACACCTACGAGCAGTACTTC
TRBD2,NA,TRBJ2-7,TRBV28,CASGAGGWEQYF,TGTGCCAGCGGAGCGGGAGGGTGGGAGCAGTACTTC
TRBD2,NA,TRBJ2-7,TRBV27,CASSFGTSSSYEQYF,TGTGCCAGCAGTTTCGGGACTAGCTCTTCCTACGAGCAGTACTTC
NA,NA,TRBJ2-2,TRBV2,CASKGFTGELFF,TGTGCCAGCAAGGGGTTCACCGGGGAGCTGTTTTTT
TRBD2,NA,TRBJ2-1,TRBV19,CASSIKLGTSGRAPGYEQFF,TGTGCCAGTAGTATAAAACTCGGGACTAGCGGGAGGGCCCCGGGCTATGAGCAGTTCTTC
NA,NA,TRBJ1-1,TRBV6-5,CASSLAIGDTEAFF,TGTGCCAGCAGTTTAGCAATCGGTGACACTGAAGCTTTCTTT
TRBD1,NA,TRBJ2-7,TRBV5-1,CASSLGQGYYEQYF,TGCGCCAGCAGCCTCGGACAGGGCTACTACGAGCAGTACTTC
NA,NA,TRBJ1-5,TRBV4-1,CASSQDMRGWGNQPQHF,TGCGCCAGCAGCCAAGATATGAGGGGTTGGGGCAATCAGCCCCAGCATTTT
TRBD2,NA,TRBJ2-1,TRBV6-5,CASGYGGRSEQFF,TGTGCCAGCGGGTATGGCGGGAGGAGTGAGCAGTTCTTC
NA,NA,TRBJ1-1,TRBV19,CASLQGLTEAFF,TGTGCCAGTCTACAGGGCTTGACTGAAGCTTTCTTT
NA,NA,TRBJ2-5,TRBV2,CASSGGRGETQYF,TGTGCCAGCAGTGGCGGCAGAGGAGAGACCCAGTACTTC
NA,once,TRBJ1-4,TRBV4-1,CASSQEMAGNEKLFF,TGCGCCAGCAGCCAAGAAATGGCGGGAAATGAAAAACTGTTTTTT
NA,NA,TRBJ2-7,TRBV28,CASSPLPSSYEQYF,TGTGCCAGCAGCCCGCTCCCCAGCTCCTACGAGCAGTACTTC
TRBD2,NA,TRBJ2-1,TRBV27,CASSLSIGGGLSPSYNEQFF,TGTGCCAGCAGTTTATCGATAGGCGGGGGGTTGTCCCCTTCCTACAATGAGCAGTTCTTC
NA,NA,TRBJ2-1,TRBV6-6,CASSYSNGDNEQFF,TGTGCCAGCAGTTACTCGAACGGGGACAATGAGCAGTTCTTC
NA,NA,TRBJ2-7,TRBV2,CARAGSAYEQYF,TGTGCCAGAGCTGGGAGTGCCTACGAGCAGTACTTC
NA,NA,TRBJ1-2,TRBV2,CASTVNPGEGYTF,TGTGCCAGCACCGTAAATCCAGGGGAAGGCTACACCTTC
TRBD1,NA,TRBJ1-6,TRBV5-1,CASSPGQGNSPLHF,TGCGCCAGCAGCCCGGGACAGGGTAATTCACCCCTCCACTTT
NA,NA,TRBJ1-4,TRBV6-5,CASSYSSGATNEKLFF,TGTGCCAGCAGTTACTCGAGCGGTGCAACTAATGAAAAACTGTTTTTT
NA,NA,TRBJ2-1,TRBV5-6,CASSLDGGSSYNEQFF,TGTGCCAGCAGCTTGGATGGGGGAAGCTCCTACAATGAGCAGTTCTTC
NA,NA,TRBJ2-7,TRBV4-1,CASSQGQGQAYEQYF,TGCGCCAGCAGCCAAGGACAAGGACAAGCCTACGAGCAGTACTTC
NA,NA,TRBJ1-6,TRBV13,CASSSGQARAPLHF,TGTGCCAGCAGCTCCGGCCAGGCCCGGGCACCCCTCCACTTT
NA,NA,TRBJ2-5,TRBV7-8,CASSLTHQRPGETQYF,TGTGCCAGCAGCTTAACCCACCAGAGACCCGGAGAGACCCAGTACTTC
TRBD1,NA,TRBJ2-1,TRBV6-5,CASSYTMGQANEQFF,TGTGCCAGCAGTTACACTATGGGACAGGCCAATGAGCAGTTCTTC
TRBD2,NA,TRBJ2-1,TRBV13,CASTSGTYNEQFF,TGTGCCAGCACTAGCGGGACATACAATGAGCAGTTCTTC